The 23 T cell receptor beta chains presented below share a single source sample, sequenced in a study of liver allograft versus peripheral blood T cells. Study-level information: The study compared liver allograft T cell receptor repertoires against peripheral blood repertoires of liver transplant recipients.

Each CDR3 protein gets one entry after TCRdb re-called the reads with MiXCR. The profile covers approximately 2,300 distinct CDR3 sequences, with 18% appearing a single time and 50% to 65% taken by the ten largest. The source of these receptors is a human patient who had a liver transplant. The graft donor may have contributed some T cells.

This clonotype was seen repeatedly, ten times or more. The genes are TRBV5-6 and TRBJ2-5; D not resolved. V was clipped by 0 bases and J by 2 bases, with 8 bases between them. CDR3 length equals 14 residues. Germline-derived CDR1 and CDR2 are SGHDT and YYEEEE. The CDR3 sequence: CASSLAAAQETQYF. The CDR3 region has the DNA TGTGCCAGCAGCTTGGCGGCAGCACAAGAGACCCAGTACTTC.

This clonotype counts as medium-sized (0.01 to 0.1%). The chain recombines TRBV6-5 with TRBJ2-7; D could derive from TRBD1 or TRBD2 (5 bases each). Between the trimmed V and J ends, which lost 5 bases and 7 bases, there was a span of 15 bases. Germline CDR1 reads MNHEY; CDR2 reads SVGAGI. The CDR3 has 13 amino acids. Here the CDR3 reads CASSTGPWGEQYF. CDR3 DNA sequence: TGTGCCAGCAGTACAGGACCATGGGGGGAGCAGTACTTC.

There are a few counts of this clonotype. V usage is TRBV25-1 and J usage is TRBJ2-5; TRBD2 agrees at 7 bases. There are 14 residues in the CDR3. Germline CDR1 reads MGHDK; CDR2 reads SYGVNS. Losses at the gene ends were 3 bases for V and 5 bases for J; bases not matched to a gene: 6. The CDR3 here is CASSDWGGKETQYF. Written as DNA, the CDR3 is TGTGCCAGCAGTGATTGGGGGGGGAAGGAGACCCAGTACTTC.

The V gene is TRBV27, the J gene TRBJ2-1, with D perhaps assigned TRBD1 or TRBD2 (5 bases each). The V end was cut by 2 bases, the J end by 1 base, with 12 bases between. This CDR3 has 16 residues. Germline lookup yields CDR1 MNHEY and CDR2 SMNVEV (reference sequence). CDR3 sequence reads: CASSLEGLGSYNEQFF. The DNA of the CDR3 is TGTGCCAGCAGTTTAGAGGGGTTGGGGTCCTACAATGAGCAGTTCTTC.

This clonotype came up many times. The V gene is TRBV6-1, the J gene TRBJ2-7, with D maybe TRBD2 (6 bases). V gave up 0 bases and J gave up 9 bases, with 21 bases separating them. Germline lookup yields CDR1 MNHNS and CDR2 SASEGT. This CDR3 spans 16 amino acids. Here the CDR3 reads CASSEAGGLLSAVQYF. CDR3 DNA: TGTGCCAGCAGTGAAGCGGGGGGTTTACTCTCTGCGGTGCAGTACTTC.

V usage is TRBV6-5 and J usage is TRBJ2-3, with D unclear. The V end was cut by 8 bases, the J end by 5 bases, with 14 bases between. Germline V CDR1 and CDR2: MNHEY, SVGAGI. CDR3 length equals 13 residues. The CDR3: CASGSHFVDTQYF. The CDR3, as DNA: TGTGCCAGCGGTTCCCACTTCGTAGATACGCAGTATTTT.

The V and J genes are TRBV6-1 and TRBJ2-7; 7 positions match TRBD2. The germline V gene encodes CDR1 MNHNS and CDR2 SASEGT. V gave up 0 bases and J gave up 0 bases; unmatched junction bases: 5. This CDR3 is 16 amino acids long. The CDR3: CASSEAWRENSYEQYF. In DNA form, the CDR3 reads TGTGCCAGCAGTGAAGCTTGGCGGGAGAACTCCTACGAGCAGTACTTC.

The chain joins TRBV27 to TRBJ2-3; 13 nucleotides line up with TRBD2. This CDR3 region has 17 residues. Germline V gene sequence: CDR1 MNHEY, CDR2 SMNVEV (reference sequence). Trimming at V came to 4 bases and at J to 0 bases, leaving 4 bases not matched to a gene. The CDR3 loop reads CASSWTSGRLSTDTQYF. The DNA of the CDR3 is TGTGCCAGCAGTTGGACTAGCGGGAGATTAAGCACAGATACGCAGTATTTT.

This clonotype is medium-sized (0.01 to 0.1%) in the sample. This chain links TRBV19 with TRBJ1-1, with D possibly matching TRBD1 (5 bases). The CDR3 runs to 15 residues. Germline-derived CDR1 and CDR2 are LNHDA and SQIVND (reference sequence). Trimming removed 2 bases at V and 1 base at J, with 11 bases between. The CDR3 DNA follows: TGTGCCAGTAGTATATACCGGACACAGAACACTGAAGCTTTCTTT. Translating it yields CASSIYRTQNTEAFF.

By share, this clonotype counts as large. The chain joins TRBV27 to TRBJ1-1; D possibly corresponds to TRBD1 (6 bases). From germline, CDR1 is MNHEY and CDR2 SMNVEV (reference sequence). The CDR3 length is 14 residues. V dropped 2 bases and J dropped 2 bases, with 9 bases sitting between them. The CDR3 loop reads CASSLGGPNTEAFF. The CDR3 DNA follows: TGTGCCAGCAGTTTAGGGGGGCCAAACACTGAAGCTTTCTTT.

This clonotype has a handful of counts. This chain uses TRBV7-9 with TRBJ2-7, with D unresolved. CDR3 size: 11 residues. Germline lookup yields CDR1 SEHNR and CDR2 FQNEAQ (reference sequence). Trimming took off 3 bases at V and 5 bases at J, with 5 bases between the two ends. As DNA, the CDR3 is TGTGCCAGCAGCTTTCGGGACGAGCAGTACTTC. It translates to CASSFRDEQYF.

This clonotype qualifies as medium-sized (0.01 to 0.1%). This CDR3 reads CASSYSWIAGVGDTQYF. CDR3 nucleotides: TGTGCCAGCAGTTACTCGTGGATAGCGGGAGTTGGAGATACGCAGTATTTT. The V gene is TRBV6-2 or TRBV6-3, the J gene TRBJ2-3; 9 nucleotides match TRBD2. The germline V gene has CDR1 MNHEY and CDR2 SVGEGT. CDR3 length: 17 residues. The V and J ends lost 0 bases and 5 bases, in that order; junction bases with no gene match: 9.

The V gene is TRBV5-5, the J gene TRBJ2-5; possibly TRBD1 or TRBD2 for D (5 bases each). V was cut by 4 bases and J by 2 bases, with 12 bases left in between. This CDR3 is built from 14 residues. Germline CDR1 SGHKS, CDR2 YYEKEE (reference sequence). CDR3 sequence: CASSPGTYQETQYF. The DNA for the CDR3 is TGTGCCAGCAGCCCTGGGACGTATCAAGAGACCCAGTACTTC.

This clonotype was picked up a small number of times. The rearrangement joins TRBV6-5 to TRBJ2-5, with D possibly matching TRBD2 (7 bases). The V gene lost 2 bases and the J gene lost 2 bases, with 12 bases spanning the gap. Germline V gene sequence: CDR1 MNHEY, CDR2 SVGAGI. The CDR3 runs 15 residues. The CDR3 here is CASSYVGGPQETQYF. In DNA, the CDR3 is TGTGCCAGCAGTTACGTGGGGGGGCCTCAAGAGACCCAGTACTTC.

This clonotype was recorded at least ten times. The J gene is TRBJ2-7, the V gene TRBV13; D might be TRBD1 (5 bases). Trimming cost V 5 bases and J 2 bases, with 13 bases left between them. The CDR3 totals 14 residues. Germline V lookup: CDR1 PRHDT, CDR2 FYEKMQ (reference sequence). CDR3 sequence: CASSESTVPYEQYF. In DNA form, the CDR3 reads TGTGCCAGCAGCGAATCGACAGTCCCCTACGAGCAGTACTTC.

This clonotype was detected only a few times. The CDR3 DNA reads TGCAGTGCTATTACCGGGACAAACTACGAGCAGTACTTC. Translating gives CSAITGTNYEQYF. The V call is TRBV20-1, the J call TRBJ2-7; D might be TRBD1 (6 bases). CDR1 DFQATT and CDR2 SNEGSKA come from the germline V gene (reference sequence). CDR3 size: 13 residues. V lost 4 bases to trimming and J lost 3 bases, with 13 bases between them.

The J gene is TRBJ1-2, the V gene TRBV30, with 9 nucleotides matching TRBD1. This CDR3 has 13 residues. Unmatched junction bases numbered 4, after V lost 0 bases and J lost 8 bases. Germline V gene lookup returns CDR1 GTSNPN and CDR2 SVGIG (reference sequence). Here the CDR3 DNA reads TGTGCCTGGAGTGTAGGGACAGGGCGAGGCTACACCTTC. It codes for CAWSVGTGRGYTF.

This clonotype occurred a few times. The chain couples TRBV6-2 or TRBV6-3 to TRBJ2-7; no firm D call. Germline values: CDR1 MNHEY, CDR2 SVGEGT. V dropped 1 base and J dropped 2 bases, with 12 bases sitting between them. The CDR3 has 15 residues. In nucleotides, the CDR3 is TGTGCCAGCAGTTACTACCTCGACAATACCTACGAGCAGTACTTC. Translation: CASSYYLDNTYEQYF.

The J gene is TRBJ2-7, the V gene TRBV28, with D perhaps matching TRBD2 (5 bases). In germline, CDR1 is MDHEN, CDR2 SYDVKM. Trimming removed 6 bases from V and 4 bases from J, with 16 bases in between. The CDR3 length is 14 residues. The chain's CDR3 is CASRSSGFQYEQYF. DNA for the CDR3: TGTGCCAGCAGGTCGAGCGGATTTCAGTACGAGCAGTACTTC.

The V call is TRBV20-1, the J call TRBJ1-4, with D possibly matching TRBD1 (6 bases). The V and J ends lost 0 bases and 8 bases respectively, with 16 bases between them. The CDR3 is 15 amino acids. Germline CDR1 is DFQATT and CDR2 is SNEGSKA (reference sequence). DNA for the CDR3: TGCAGTGCTAGAGATGTCGCAGGGGATTGGGAAAAACTGTTTTTT. As protein: CSARDVAGDWEKLFF.

A remark on this clonotype: A read error may explain this, as a much larger clone is one base away. The rearrangement uses TRBV28 and TRBJ2-1; 10 bases align to TRBD2. This CDR3 contains 16 residues. CDR1 is MDHEN and CDR2 is SYDVKM in the germline V gene. The CDR3 nucleotides read TGTGACAGCAGTTTGAGAGCGGGGGGGCTTCTCAGTGAGCAGTTCTTC. Translation gives CDSSLRAGGLLSEQFF.

Sample share makes this clonotype medium-sized. The genes are TRBV18 and TRBJ1-1; D is undetermined. From germline, CDR1 is KGHSH and CDR2 LQKENI. The CDR3 runs 16 residues. V dropped 5 bases and J dropped 0 bases, with 16 bases sitting between them. The CDR3 DNA sequence: TGTGCCAGCTCAACCAAAGGCATCCACATGAACACTGAAGCTTTCTTT. Translating it yields CASSTKGIHMNTEAFF.

This clonotype turned up a few times. The chain carries TRBV16 and TRBJ1-5; possibly TRBD1 for D (6 bases). Trimming pared 3 bases from V and 4 bases from J, leaving 16 bases between. This CDR3 is 16 amino acids long. Germline CDR1 reads KGHSY; CDR2 reads FQNENV. The DNA for the CDR3 is TGTGCCAGCAGCCAGATAGACAGGTCCTCAAATCAGCCCCAGCATTTT. It yields the protein CASSQIDRSSNQPQHF.